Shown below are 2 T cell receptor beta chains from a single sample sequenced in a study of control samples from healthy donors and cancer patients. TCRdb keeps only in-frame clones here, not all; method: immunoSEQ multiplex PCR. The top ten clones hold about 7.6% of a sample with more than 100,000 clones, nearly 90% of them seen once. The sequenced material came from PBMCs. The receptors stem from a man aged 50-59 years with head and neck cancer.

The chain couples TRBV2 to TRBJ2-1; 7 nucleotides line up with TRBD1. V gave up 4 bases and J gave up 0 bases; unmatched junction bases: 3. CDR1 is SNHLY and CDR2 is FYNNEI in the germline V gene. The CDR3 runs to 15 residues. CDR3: CASSADRDSYNEQFF. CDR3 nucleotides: TGTGCCAGCAGTGCCGACAGGGACTCCTACAATGAGCAGTTCTTC.

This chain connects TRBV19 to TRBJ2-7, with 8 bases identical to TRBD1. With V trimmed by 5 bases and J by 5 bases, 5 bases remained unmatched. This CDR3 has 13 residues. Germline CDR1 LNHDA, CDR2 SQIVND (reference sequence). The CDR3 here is CASSYRGSNEQYF. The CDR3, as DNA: TGTGCCAGTAGTTACAGGGGGAGCAACGAGCAGTACTTC.